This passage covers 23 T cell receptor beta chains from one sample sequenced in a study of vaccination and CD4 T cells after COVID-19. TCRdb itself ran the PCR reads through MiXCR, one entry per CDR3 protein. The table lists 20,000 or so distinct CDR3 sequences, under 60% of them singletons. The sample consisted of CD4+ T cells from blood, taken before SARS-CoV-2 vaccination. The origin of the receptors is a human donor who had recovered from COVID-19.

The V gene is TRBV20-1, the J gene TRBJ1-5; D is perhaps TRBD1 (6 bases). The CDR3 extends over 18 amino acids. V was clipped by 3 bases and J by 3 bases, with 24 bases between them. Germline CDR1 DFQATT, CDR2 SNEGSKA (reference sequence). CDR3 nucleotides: TGCAGTGCTAGCCCTCTGACAGGATTGAGATATATCAATCAGCCCCAGCATTTT. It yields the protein CSASPLTGLRYINQPQHF.

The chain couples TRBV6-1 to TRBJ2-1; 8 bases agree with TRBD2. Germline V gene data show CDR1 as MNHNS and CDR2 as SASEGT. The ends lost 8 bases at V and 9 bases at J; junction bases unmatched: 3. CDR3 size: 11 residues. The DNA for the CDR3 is TGTGCCAGCCTCGGGGGGGGTGAGCAGTTCTTC. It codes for CASLGGGEQFF.

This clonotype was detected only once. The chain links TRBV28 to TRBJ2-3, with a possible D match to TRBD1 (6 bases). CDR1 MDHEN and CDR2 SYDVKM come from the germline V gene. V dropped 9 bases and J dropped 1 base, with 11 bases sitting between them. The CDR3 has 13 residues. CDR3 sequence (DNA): TGTGCCAGTTCGACAGGTGGCACAGATACGCAGTATTTT. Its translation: CASSTGGTDTQYF. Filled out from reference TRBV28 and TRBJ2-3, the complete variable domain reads DVKVTQSSRYLVKRTGEKVFLECVQDMDHENMFWYRQDPGLGLRLIYFSYDVKMKEKGDIPEGYSVSREKKERFSLILESASTNQTSMYLCASSTGGTDTQYFGPGTRLTVL.

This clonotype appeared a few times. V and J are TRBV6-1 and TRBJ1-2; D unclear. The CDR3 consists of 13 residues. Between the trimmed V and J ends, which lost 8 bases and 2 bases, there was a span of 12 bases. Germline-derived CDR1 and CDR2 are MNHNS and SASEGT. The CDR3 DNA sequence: TGTGCCAGCGAGAAGGGCGGGAACTATGGCTACACCTTC. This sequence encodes CASEKGGNYGYTF.

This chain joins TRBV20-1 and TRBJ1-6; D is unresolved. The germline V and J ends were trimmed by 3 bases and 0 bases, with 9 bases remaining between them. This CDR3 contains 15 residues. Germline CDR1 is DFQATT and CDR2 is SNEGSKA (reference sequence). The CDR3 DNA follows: TGCAGTGCTAGTCTTGGCAGCTCCTATAATTCACCCCTCCACTTT. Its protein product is CSASLGSSYNSPLHF.

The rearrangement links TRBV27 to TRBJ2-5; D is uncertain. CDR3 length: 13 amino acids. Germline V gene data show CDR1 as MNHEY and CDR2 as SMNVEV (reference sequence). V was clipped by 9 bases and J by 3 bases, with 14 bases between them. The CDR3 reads CASRPQAKETQYF. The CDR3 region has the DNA TGTGCCAGTAGACCCCAGGCCAAAGAGACCCAGTACTTC.

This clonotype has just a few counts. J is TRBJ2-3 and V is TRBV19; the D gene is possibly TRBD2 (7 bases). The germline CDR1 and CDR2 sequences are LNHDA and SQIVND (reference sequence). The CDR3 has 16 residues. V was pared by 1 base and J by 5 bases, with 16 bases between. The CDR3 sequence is CASSIGGGGAEDTQYF. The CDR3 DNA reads TGTGCCAGTAGTATAGGAGGGGGAGGGGCAGAAGATACGCAGTATTTT.

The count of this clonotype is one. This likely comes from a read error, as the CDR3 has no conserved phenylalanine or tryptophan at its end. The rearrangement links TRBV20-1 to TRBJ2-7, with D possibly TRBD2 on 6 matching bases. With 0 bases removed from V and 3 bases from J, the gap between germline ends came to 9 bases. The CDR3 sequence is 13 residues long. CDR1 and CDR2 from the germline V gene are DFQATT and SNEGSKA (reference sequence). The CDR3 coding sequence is TGCAGTGCTAGAGATAGGAGGGGCTACGAGCAGTACTAC. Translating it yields CSARDRRGYEQYY.

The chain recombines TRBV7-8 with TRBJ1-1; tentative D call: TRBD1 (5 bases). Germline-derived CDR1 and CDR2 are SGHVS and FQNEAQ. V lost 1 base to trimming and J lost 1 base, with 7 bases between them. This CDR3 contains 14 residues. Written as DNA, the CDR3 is TGTGCCAGCAGCTTAGTGGGGGGGAACACTGAAGCTTTCTTT. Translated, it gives CASSLVGGNTEAFF.

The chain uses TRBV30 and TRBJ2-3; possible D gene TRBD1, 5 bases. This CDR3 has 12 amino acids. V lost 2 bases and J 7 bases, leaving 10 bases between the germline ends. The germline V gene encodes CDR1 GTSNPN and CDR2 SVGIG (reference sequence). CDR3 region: CAWSPTANTQYF. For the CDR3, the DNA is TGTGCCTGGAGTCCGACAGCGAATACGCAGTATTTT.

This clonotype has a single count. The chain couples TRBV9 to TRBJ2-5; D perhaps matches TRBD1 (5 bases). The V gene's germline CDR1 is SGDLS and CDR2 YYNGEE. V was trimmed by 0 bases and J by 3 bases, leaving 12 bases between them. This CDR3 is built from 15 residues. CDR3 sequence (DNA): TGTGCCAGCAGCGTAGGTATCCGACAGAAAGAGACCCAGTACTTC. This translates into CASSVGIRQKETQYF.

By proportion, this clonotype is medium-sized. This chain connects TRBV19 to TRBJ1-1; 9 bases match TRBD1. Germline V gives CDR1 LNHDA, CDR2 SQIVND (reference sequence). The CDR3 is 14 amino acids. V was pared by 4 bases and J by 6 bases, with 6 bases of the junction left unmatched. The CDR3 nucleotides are TGTGCCAGTAGTAGGGGACAGGGTACTGCTGAAGCTTTCTTT. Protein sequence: CASSRGQGTAEAFF.

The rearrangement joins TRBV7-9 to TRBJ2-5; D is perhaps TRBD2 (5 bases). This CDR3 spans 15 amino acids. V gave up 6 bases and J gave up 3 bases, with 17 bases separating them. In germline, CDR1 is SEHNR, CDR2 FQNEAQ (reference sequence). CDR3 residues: CASSARTEEKETQYF. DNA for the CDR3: TGTGCCAGCAGTGCACGCACGGAGGAAAAAGAGACCCAGTACTTC.

Here the CDR3 reads CASSLGWGSYEQYF. The CDR3, as DNA: TGTGCCAGCAGCTTAGGATGGGGCTCGTACGAGCAGTACTTC. The rearrangement links TRBV7-2 to TRBJ2-7; tentative D call: TRBD1 (5 bases). CDR1 and CDR2 from the germline V gene are SGHTA and FQGNSA. V lost 1 base to trimming and J lost 4 bases, with 11 bases between them. CDR3 length: 14 amino acids.

As DNA, the CDR3 is TGTGCCAGCAGCATGACTAGCGGGATTCCCTACGAGCAGTACTTC. Translation: CASSMTSGIPYEQYF. The chain uses TRBV7-2 and TRBJ2-7; 11 bases are a match to TRBD2. The length of the CDR3 is 15 residues. With V trimmed by 5 bases and J by 2 bases, 5 bases remained unmatched. CDR1 is SGHTA, CDR2 FQGNSA, per germline. The full variable domain, its missing parts supplied by reference TRBV7-2 and TRBJ2-7, is GAGVSQSPSNKVTEKGKDVELRCDPISGHTALYWYRQSLGQGLEFLIYFQGNSAPDKSGLPSDRFSAERTGGSVSTLTIQRTQQEDSAVYLCASSMTSGIPYEQYFGPGTRLTVT.

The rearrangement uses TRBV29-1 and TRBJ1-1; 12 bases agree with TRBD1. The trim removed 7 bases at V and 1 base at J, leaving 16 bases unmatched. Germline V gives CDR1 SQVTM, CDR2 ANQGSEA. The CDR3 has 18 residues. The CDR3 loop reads CSGADTGDRGRWNTEAFF. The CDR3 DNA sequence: TGCAGCGGGGCAGACACCGGGGACAGGGGGCGATGGAACACTGAAGCTTTCTTT. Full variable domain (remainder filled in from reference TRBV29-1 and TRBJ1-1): SAVISQKPSRDICQRGTSLTIQCQVDSQVTMMFWYRQQPGQSLTLIATANQGSEATYESGFVIDKFPISRPNLTFSTLTVSNMSPEDSSIYLCSGADTGDRGRWNTEAFFGQGTRLTVV.

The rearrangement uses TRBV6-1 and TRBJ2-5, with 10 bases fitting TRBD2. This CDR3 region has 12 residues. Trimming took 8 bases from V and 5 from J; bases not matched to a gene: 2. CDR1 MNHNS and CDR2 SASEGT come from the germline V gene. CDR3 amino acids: CASRGLAETQYF. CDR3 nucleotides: TGTGCCAGCCGGGGACTAGCGGAGACCCAGTACTTC.

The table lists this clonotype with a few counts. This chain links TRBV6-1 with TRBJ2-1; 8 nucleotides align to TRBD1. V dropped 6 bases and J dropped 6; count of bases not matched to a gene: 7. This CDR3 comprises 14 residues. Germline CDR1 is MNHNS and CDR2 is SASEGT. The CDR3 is CASRDRTGSNEQFF. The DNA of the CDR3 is TGTGCCAGCAGAGATCGGACAGGGAGCAATGAGCAGTTCTTC.

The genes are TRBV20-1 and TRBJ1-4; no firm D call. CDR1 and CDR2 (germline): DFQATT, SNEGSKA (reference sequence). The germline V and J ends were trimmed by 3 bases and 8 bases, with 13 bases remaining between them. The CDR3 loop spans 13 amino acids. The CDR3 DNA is TGCAGTGCTAGTAGCGGGTCTGCAGAAAAACTGTTTTTT. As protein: CSASSGSAEKLFF.

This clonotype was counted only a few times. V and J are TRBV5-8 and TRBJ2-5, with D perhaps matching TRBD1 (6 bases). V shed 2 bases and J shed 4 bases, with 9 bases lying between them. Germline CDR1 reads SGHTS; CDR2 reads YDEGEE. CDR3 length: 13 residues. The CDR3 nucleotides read TGTGCCAGCAGCTTTGAACAGGGAGAGACCCAGTACTTC. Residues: CASSFEQGETQYF.

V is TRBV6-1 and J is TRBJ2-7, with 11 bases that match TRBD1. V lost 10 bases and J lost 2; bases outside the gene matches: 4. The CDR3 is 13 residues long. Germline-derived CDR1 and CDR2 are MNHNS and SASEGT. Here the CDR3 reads CATGTGGTYEQYF. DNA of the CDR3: TGTGCCACCGGGACAGGGGGGACCTACGAGCAGTACTTC.

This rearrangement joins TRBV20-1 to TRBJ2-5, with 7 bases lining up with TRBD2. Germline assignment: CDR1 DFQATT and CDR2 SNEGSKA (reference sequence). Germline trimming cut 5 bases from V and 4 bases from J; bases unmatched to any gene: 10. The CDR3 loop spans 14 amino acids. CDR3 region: CSAGGRSGGETQYF. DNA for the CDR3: TGCAGTGCTGGCGGCCGATCGGGGGGAGAGACCCAGTACTTC.

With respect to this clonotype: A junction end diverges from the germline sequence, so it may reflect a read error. CDR3 DNA sequence: TGTGCCAGTAGAATAGCGGGAGGCACAGATACGCAGTATTTT. Amino acids: CASRIAGGTDTQYF. This chain connects TRBV19 to TRBJ2-3; the match to TRBD2 covers 9 bases. This CDR3 has 14 amino acids. From germline, CDR1 is LNHDA and CDR2 SQIVND (reference sequence).